A selection of T cell receptor beta chains follows, all from one sample in a study of blood T cell repertoires in COVID-19. Repertoires were generated with immunoSEQ multiplex PCR, while TCRdb's copy carries only in-frame clones and drops some. This sample yields more than 85,000 clones, of which approximately 76% are seen a single time; 19% belongs to the top ten. Sample: peripheral blood. These TCRs come from a woman in her seventies with acute or convalescent COVID-19. The CDR3 runs from the conserved cysteine through the conserved F or W.

12	TRBJ1-1	TRBV6-2/TRBV6-3	CASSKLSSEAFF
16	TRBJ2-5	TRBV6-5	CASSYEERGGQETQYF
16	TRBJ1-2	TRBV14	CASSQDLRGAGYGYTF
14	TRBJ2-5	TRBV6-5	CASIKSGGPETQYF
16	TRBJ1-5	TRBV7-9	CASSLNLGAGGQPQHF
13	TRBJ1-2	TRBV19	CASSDSFNYGYTF
15	TRBJ2-7	TRBV18	CASSPGLAGMYEQYF
14	TRBJ2-5	TRBV7-8	CASSLVPSQETQYF
18	TRBJ1-4	TRBV11-2	CASSSRQGRIATNEKLFF
13	TRBJ1-1	TRBV3-1/TRBV3-2	CASSQDWSAEAFF
12	TRBJ2-7	TRBV27	CATRGNHYEQYF
14	TRBJ1-4	TRBV6-5	CASRRIQGNEKLFF
16	TRBJ2-7	TRBV29-1	CSVEARGLGARYEQYF
13	TRBJ2-4	TRBV5-8	CASSQNQGNIQYF
15	TRBJ1-1	TRBV5-1	CASSLTGVKATEAFF